The next 2 T cell receptor beta chains were all read from a single sample in a study of T-cell memory formation after mild COVID-19. TCRdb analysed the 5' RACE reads with MiXCR anew, one entry per CDR3 protein. The sample has around 500,000 distinct CDR3 sequences, about 18% seen once. Sequenced: PBMCs or a T cell subset sorted from them (not recorded which). All receptors come from an adult woman who had mild COVID-19 (a few samples of this study predate the infection). Cell type and time point are not known.

This clonotype was detected only a few times. J is TRBJ2-3 and V is TRBV6-2 or TRBV6-3, with 10 bases identical to TRBD2. The CDR3 contains 17 residues. The V segment lost 4 bases and the J segment 2 bases; nucleotides outside the gene matches: 9. The germline gives CDR1 MNHEY, CDR2 SVGEGT. CDR3 in DNA: TGTGCCAGCAGTTCCTATGGACTAGCGGATCACACAGATACGCAGTATTTT. Translating it yields CASSSYGLADHTDTQYF.

The V call is TRBV28, the J call TRBJ2-2, with a weak D call TRBD1 (6 bases). CDR1 is MDHEN, CDR2 SYDVKM, per germline. The CDR3 is 17 amino acids. The V gene lost 6 bases and the J gene lost 1 base, with 18 bases spanning the gap. CDR3 coding DNA: TGTGCCAGCAGATTCCTTCGGCAGGGGTTGAACACCGGGGAGCTGTTTTTT. This translates into CASRFLRQGLNTGELFF.